The entry below gives a single T cell receptor (beta chain) sequence along with its context. The data originate from a study of blood T cell repertoires in COVID-19. Study summary: Acute-phase and convalescent COVID-19 samples originated in the United States, Italy and Spain. From T cells, B-cell-depleted T cells, or PBMCs came the material, which was cDNA or gDNA.

V was clipped by 6 bases and J by 4 bases; unmatched bases: 4. The CDR3 is made up of 14 amino acids. CDR1 and CDR2 from the germline V gene are MDHEN and SYDVKM. Clones were read by immunoSEQ multiplex PCR, and TCRdb kept only the in-frame ones, dropping some. The data show fewer than 250,000 clones, with less than 85% seen just once and roughly 3.2% held by the top ten. The chain recombines TRBV28 with TRBJ2-7, with 12 positions matching TRBD1. The sequence derives from a woman younger than 45 who had recovered from COVID-19. Material: PBMCs or T cells enriched from blood (not recorded which). DNA for the CDR3: TGTGCCAGCAGGGGGACAGGGGGCCGGTACGAGCAGTACTTC. Translated, it gives CASRGTGGRYEQYF.